The clone carrying this T cell receptor beta chain occurred once. What it recognizes is unknown. The PCR employed 60 Vbeta primers together with 13 Jbeta primers. Profiled with immunoSEQ multiplex PCR; TCRdb holds only in-frame clones, not every one. The table records some 130,000 clones, 75% to 85% of them present only once. The data were obtained in a study of cytomegalovirus exposure and HLA in healthy donors. The study's findings and limits: Productive rates of about 90% or about 30% were seen for most TCR beta V segments in an earlier analysis.

The sequence was obtained from a man in his forties in good health and CMV-seronegative. Sequences were obtained from PBMCs.

CDR3 in amino acids: CASSPFPGGQGAREAFF. DNA of the CDR3: TGTGCCAGCTCACCCTTTCCGGGGGGACAGGGCGCCCGTGAAGCTTTCTTT. The chain carries TRBV18 and TRBJ1-1; 9 bases agree with TRBD1. Germline trimming cut 3 bases from V and 7 bases from J; bases unmatched to any gene: 15. Per the germline V gene, CDR1 is KGHSH and CDR2 is LQKENI. The CDR3 runs to 17 residues.